A single sample gave rise to the 13 T cell receptor beta chains below, sequenced in a study of Graves' ophthalmopathy and Graves' hyperthyroidism. Amplifying from RNA transcripts, the study obtained TCR beta CDR3 regions. A first-round RT-PCR used HTBI primers, followed by a second-round multiplex PCR. TCRdb reanalysed the multiplex PCR reads using MiXCR and keeps one entry per CDR3 protein. Seen here are more than 550,000 distinct CDR3 sequences, about 41% observed once, and the top ten hold roughly 3.5%. The source material was peripheral blood. All receptors come from an adult man with Graves' ophthalmopathy.

Concerning this clonotype itself: The CDR3 does not end in the conserved phenylalanine or tryptophan, so this is likely a read error. The gene calls are TRBV14 and TRBJ1-1; possibly TRBD1 for D (5 bases). This CDR3 spans 18 amino acids. CDR1 is SGHDN, CDR2 FVKESK, per germline. Trimming stripped 1 base from V and 3 bases from J, with 21 bases between. This CDR3 is CASSQVEGAHILDTEAFL. The CDR3 DNA follows: TGTGCCAGCAGCCAAGTTGAAGGGGCGCACATCCTGGACACTGAAGCTTTCCTT.

The chain is built from TRBV19 and TRBJ1-5; perhaps TRBD1 as D (6 bases). The CDR3 totals 16 residues. The germline V gene encodes CDR1 LNHDA and CDR2 SQIVND (reference sequence). Trimming removed 3 bases from V and 2 bases from J, with 14 bases in between. The CDR3, as DNA: TGTGCCAGTAGTATTGGTAGGGACATAGGCAATCAGCCCCAGCATTTT. Amino acid sequence: CASSIGRDIGNQPQHF.

This clonotype occurred many times. This sequence joins TRBV7-8 and TRBJ2-5; D is unresolved. Trimming left V 0 bases short and J 2 bases short, with 16 bases between. Looked up from germline, CDR1 is SGHVS and CDR2 is FQNEAQ. The CDR3 runs to 17 residues. The CDR3 DNA reads as TGTGCCAGCAGCTTAGCTTACGGCGGTAGGATTCAAGAGACCCAGTACTTC. This codes for CASSLAYGGRIQETQYF.

This clonotype was seen more than once but under ten times. The chain links TRBV5-1 to TRBJ1-1; TRBD1 aligns across 10 bases. There are 15 residues in the CDR3. With V trimmed by 3 bases and J by 5 bases, 7 bases remained unmatched. CDR1 SGHRS and CDR2 YFSETQ come from the germline V gene. The CDR3 here is CASSSVGQGKTEAFF. As DNA, the CDR3 is TGCGCCAGCAGCTCGGTGGGACAGGGGAAAACTGAAGCTTTCTTT.

The chain links TRBV6-5 to TRBJ2-7, with 7 bases fitting TRBD2. V dropped 0 bases and J dropped 4; count of bases not matched to a gene: 6. Germline CDR1 reads MNHEY; CDR2 reads SVGAGI. The CDR3 is made up of 15 amino acids. The CDR3 sequence is CASSYSMAGVYEQYF. The CDR3 nucleotides are TGTGCCAGCAGTTACTCGATGGCGGGGGTGTACGAGCAGTACTTC.

This rearrangement joins TRBV3-1 to TRBJ2-7; 9 bases map to TRBD1. The germline V gene encodes CDR1 LGHDT and CDR2 YNNKEL (reference sequence). The CDR3 length is 15 residues. Trimming removed 3 bases from V and 2 bases from J; junction bases left unmatched: 5. This CDR3 reads CASSHGTGRAYEQYF. In nucleotides, the CDR3 is TGTGCCAGCAGCCATGGGACAGGGCGAGCCTACGAGCAGTACTTC.

This clonotype was seen many times. CDR3 DNA: TGTGCCAGCAGCTTAGGGGCTACACTCGACACTGAAGCTTTCTTT. Amino acid sequence: CASSLGATLDTEAFF. V usage is TRBV7-9 and J usage is TRBJ1-1; D gene uncertain. There are 15 residues in the CDR3. CDR1 and CDR2 (germline): SEHNR, FQNEAQ (reference sequence). Trimming took off 1 base at V and 3 bases at J, with 12 bases between the two ends. The full variable domain, rest sourced from reference TRBV7-9 and TRBJ1-1, is DTGVSQNPRHKITKRGQNVTFRCDPISEHNRLYWYRQTLGQGPEFLTYFQNEAQLEKSRLLSDRFSAERPKGSFSTLEIQRTEQGDSAMYLCASSLGATLDTEAFFGQGTRLTVV.

This sequence joins TRBV6-6 and TRBJ1-1; tentatively, D is TRBD1 (6 bases). The CDR3 sequence is 13 residues long. V lost 6 bases and J 4 bases, leaving 12 bases between the germline ends. Germline V gene lookup returns CDR1 MNHNY and CDR2 SVGAGI (reference sequence). DNA for the CDR3: TGTGCCAGCAGAACACAGGGAATCACTGAAGCTTTCTTT. This gives the protein CASRTQGITEAFF.

CDR3: CAIKPSGGGTQYF. Written as DNA, the CDR3 is TGTGCCATCAAACCTAGCGGGGGGGGGACCCAGTACTTC. This chain joins TRBV10-3 and TRBJ2-5; 12 nucleotides agree with TRBD2. Losses at the gene ends were 7 bases for V and 7 bases for J; bases not matched to a gene: 4. The CDR3 extends over 13 amino acids. Per the germline V gene, CDR1 is ENHRY and CDR2 is SYGVKD.

In this sample, this clonotype turned up many times. V usage is TRBV2 and J usage is TRBJ1-6; unclear D gene. V gave up 7 bases and J gave up 9 bases, with 16 bases separating them. This CDR3 is built from 14 residues. Per the germline V gene, CDR1 is SNHLY and CDR2 is FYNNEI. For the CDR3, the DNA is TGTGCCAGCAACCCGACAACCCAAAGTTCACCCCTCCACTTT. It codes for CASNPTTQSSPLHF.

The rearrangement uses TRBV10-3 and TRBJ1-4; TRBD1 might be the D (5 bases). The germline gives CDR1 ENHRY, CDR2 SYGVKD. The ends were cut back, 6 bases at V and 8 bases at J, with 16 bases in the middle. The CDR3 runs 14 residues. The CDR3 nucleotides read TGTGCCATCAGGGCTAGCGGGGGTGGAGAAAAACTGTTTTTT. Its protein product is CAIRASGGGEKLFF.

This clonotype was seen many times. The chain links TRBV24-1 to TRBJ1-1, with 9 bases fitting TRBD1. Losses at the gene ends were 7 bases for V and 6 bases for J; bases not matched to a gene: 2. Germline CDR1 KGHDR, CDR2 SFDVKD. The CDR3 spans 12 residues. CDR3 region: CATRGQGAEAFF. As DNA, the CDR3 is TGTGCCACCAGGGGACAGGGTGCTGAAGCTTTCTTT.

In this sample, this clonotype turned up many times. The junction shows a germline mismatch at one end, possibly a read error. The chain has TRBV2 and TRBJ2-2; perhaps D is TRBD1 or TRBD2 (7 bases each). Germline CDR1 and CDR2: SNHLY and FYNNEI. The CDR3 contains 16 residues. CDR3 amino acids: CASSEGGDRYTGELFF. CDR3 sequence (DNA): TGTGCCAGCAGCGAAGGGGGGGACAGATACACCGGGGAGCTGTTTTTT.